Below are 19 T cell receptor beta chains sequenced from a single sample in a study of OX40 agonist ivuxolimab in advanced cancers. TCRdb keeps only in-frame clones here, not all; method: immunoSEQ multiplex PCR. The sample lists 20,000 to 30,000 clones, more than 75% occurring once. The sample consisted of CD4+ or CD8+ T cells sorted from blood, taken in a trial of the OX40 agonist ivuxolimab. The origin of the receptors is an adult with an advanced solid tumor such as melanoma, head and neck, liver or kidney cancer.

V is TRBV14 and J is TRBJ1-1; D gene uncertain. Germline loops: CDR1 SGHDN, CDR2 FVKESK. The CDR3 consists of 14 residues. Trimming removed 0 bases from V and 2 bases from J, with 7 bases in between. This CDR3 reads CASSQEWGNTEAFF. The CDR3 DNA sequence: TGTGCCAGCAGCCAAGAGTGGGGAAACACTGAAGCTTTCTTT. Drawing the rest from reference TRBV14 and TRBJ1-1, the complete variable domain is EAGVTQFPSHSVIEKGQTVTLRCDPISGHDNLYWYRRVMGKEIKFLLHFVKESKQDESGMPNNRFLAERTGGTYSTLKVQPAELEDSGVYFCASSQEWGNTEAFFGQGTRLTVV.

This clone occurred a few times. The J gene is TRBJ1-2, the V gene TRBV7-9, with D hard to call. From germline, CDR1 is SEHNR and CDR2 FQNEAQ (reference sequence). V lost 1 base and J lost 4, with 13 bases in between. There are 15 residues in the CDR3. The CDR3 region has the DNA TGTGCCAGCAGCTTAGAGCTTACCGGGATCTATGGCTACACCTTC. Its protein product is CASSLELTGIYGYTF.

The gene calls are TRBV9 and TRBJ1-2, with D hard to call. There are 11 residues in the CDR3. The V end lost 0 bases, the J end lost 8 bases, and 5 bases lay between the germline ends. Germline V gene data show CDR1 as SGDLS and CDR2 as YYNGEE. In DNA, the CDR3 is TGTGCCAGCAGCGTAGCTAACGGCTACACCTTC. This gives the protein CASSVANGYTF. Looking up the rest from reference TRBV9 and TRBJ1-2 gives the full variable domain: DSGVTQTPKHLITATGQRVTLRCSPRSGDLSVYWYQQSLDQGLQFLIQYYNGEERAKGNILERFSAQQFPDLHSELNLSSLELGDSALYFCASSVANGYTFGSGTRLTVV.

The J gene is TRBJ2-3, the V gene TRBV6-4, with 7 nucleotides matching TRBD1. Germline V gene data show CDR1 as MRHNA and CDR2 as SNTAGT. V lost 7 bases and J lost 2; bases outside the gene matches: 3. The CDR3 has 13 residues. The CDR3: CASTQGITDTQYF. The CDR3 bases are TGTGCCAGCACACAGGGGATCACAGATACGCAGTATTTT.

The chain carries TRBV19 and TRBJ1-6; perhaps TRBD1 as D (5 bases). CDR1 is LNHDA and CDR2 is SQIVND in the germline V gene (reference sequence). The V and J ends lost 6 bases and 6 bases respectively, with 15 bases between them. The CDR3 length is 15 residues. The CDR3 DNA reads as TGTGCCAGTAGGGGACTGCTAGGCTCTAATTCACCCCTCCACTTT. Its protein is CASRGLLGSNSPLHF.

This rearrangement joins TRBV7-6 to TRBJ2-3; D call uncertain. There are 16 residues in the CDR3. Germline CDR1 is SGHVS and CDR2 is FNYEAQ. With 1 base removed from V and 6 bases from J, the gap between germline ends came to 17 bases. CDR3 residues: CASSLGPGNFLDTQYF. CDR3 DNA sequence: TGTGCCAGCAGCTTAGGGCCAGGAAATTTCTTGGATACGCAGTATTTT.

A note on this clone: Other DNA variants within this sample encode the same CDR3. The V call is TRBV5-6, the J call TRBJ1-6; D is ambiguous. The CDR3 contains 13 residues. Trimming removed 0 bases at V and 8 bases at J, with 6 bases between. In germline, CDR1 is SGHDT, CDR2 YYEEEE. The CDR3 is CASSLGTHSPLHF. CDR3 in DNA: TGTGCCAGCAGCTTGGGCACACATTCACCCCTCCACTTT.

This chain connects TRBV27 to TRBJ1-5; D is undetermined. V lost 1 base, J lost 6 bases, and 7 bases lay in between. CDR1 and CDR2 from the germline V gene are MNHEY and SMNVEV (reference sequence). This CDR3 has 13 amino acids. This CDR3 is CASSLWAFQPQHF. The CDR3 region has the DNA TGTGCCAGCAGTTTATGGGCGTTTCAGCCCCAGCATTTT.

The rearrangement joins TRBV7-7 to TRBJ2-1; the match to TRBD2 covers 12 bases. The CDR3 is 16 amino acids. Germline trimming cut 5 bases from V and 2 bases from J; bases unmatched to any gene: 4. CDR1 is SSHAT, CDR2 FNYEAQ, per germline (reference sequence). The CDR3 protein is CASSRLAGEPYNEQFF. CDR3 nucleotide sequence: TGTGCCAGCAGCCGACTAGCGGGAGAACCCTACAATGAGCAGTTCTTC.

The chain carries TRBV6-1 and TRBJ1-6; 7 bases fit TRBD1. The germline V gene has CDR1 MNHNS and CDR2 SASEGT. The CDR3 loop spans 14 amino acids. V lost 5 bases and J lost 10; bases outside the gene matches: 8. CDR3 residues: CASSSDRFYSPLHF. In nucleotides, the CDR3 is TGTGCCAGCAGTTCGGACAGGTTTTACTCACCCCTCCACTTT.

In its sample, this clone was seen once. This chain links TRBV27 with TRBJ2-7, with D perhaps TRBD2 (6 bases). Germline V gene lookup returns CDR1 MNHEY and CDR2 SMNVEV (reference sequence). This CDR3 has 11 residues. The V and J ends lost 7 bases and 4 bases respectively, with 8 bases between them. DNA for the CDR3: TGTGCCAGCACAAGCGGGTACGAGCAGTACTTC. It is translated as CASTSGYEQYF.

The chain is built from TRBV30 and TRBJ2-7, with 9 bases matching TRBD1. Per germline, CDR1 GTSNPN and CDR2 SVGIG (reference sequence). The CDR3 length is 13 residues. Germline trimming cut 3 bases from V and 4 bases from J; bases unmatched to any gene: 4. CDR3 amino acids: CAWRGQGLYEQYF. For the CDR3, the DNA is TGTGCCTGGAGGGGACAGGGCCTATACGAGCAGTACTTC.

The V call is TRBV5-4, the J call TRBJ2-3; a possible D gene is TRBD2 (6 bases). The V gene lost 7 bases and the J gene lost 0 bases, with 15 bases spanning the gap. The length of the CDR3 is 15 residues. Germline CDR1 reads SGHNT; CDR2 reads YYREEE (reference sequence). The CDR3 is CASRVRGPSTDTQYF. CDR3 sequence (DNA): TGTGCCAGCCGCGTGCGGGGCCCCAGCACAGATACGCAGTATTTT.

V is TRBV7-6 and J is TRBJ1-2, with D perhaps TRBD1 (5 bases). Germline V gene lookup returns CDR1 SGHVS and CDR2 FNYEAQ. The germline V and J ends were trimmed by 5 bases and 8 bases, with 15 bases remaining between them. This CDR3 region has 13 residues. The CDR3 region has the DNA TGTGCCAGCAGCCTTCAGGGAGGTGGGGGCTACACCTTC. It encodes CASSLQGGGGYTF. Full variable domain (rest looked up from reference TRBV7-6 and TRBJ1-2): GAGVSQSPRYKVTKRGQDVALRCDPISGHVSLYWYRQALGQGPEFLTYFNYEAQQDKSGLPNDRFSAERPEGSISTLTIQRTEQRDSAMYRCASSLQGGGGYTFGSGTRLTVV.

This clone was recorded at least ten times. The rearrangement uses TRBV30 and TRBJ2-2; no reliable D call. The CDR3 loop spans 12 amino acids. Trimming left V 6 bases short and J 0 bases short, with 5 bases between. Germline V gene lookup returns CDR1 GTSNPN and CDR2 SVGIG (reference sequence). The CDR3 protein is CACQANTGELFF. The CDR3 DNA follows: TGTGCCTGCCAAGCGAACACCGGGGAGCTGTTTTTT. The whole variable domain, filled in from reference TRBV30 and TRBJ2-2, reads SQTIHQWPATLVQPVGSPLSLECTVEGTSNPNLYWYRQAAGRGLQLLFYSVGIGQISSEVPQNLSASRPQDRQFILSSKKLLLSDSGFYLCACQANTGELFFGEGSRLTVL.

This rearrangement joins TRBV5-1 to TRBJ1-1, with a possible D match to TRBD1 (5 bases). Trimming removed 0 bases from V and 3 bases from J, with 15 bases in between. From germline, CDR1 is SGHRS and CDR2 YFSETQ. The CDR3 runs to 16 residues. The CDR3 is CASSLVGSGLDTEAFF. The DNA for the CDR3 is TGCGCCAGCAGCTTGGTCGGATCAGGGTTGGACACTGAAGCTTTCTTT.

V usage is TRBV28 and J usage is TRBJ2-5; no definite D call. The CDR3 consists of 15 residues. The V end lost 1 base, the J end lost 0 bases, and 9 bases lay between the germline ends. Germline V CDR1 and CDR2: MDHEN, SYDVKM. The CDR3 region is CASSLLGSYQETQYF. Written as DNA, the CDR3 is TGTGCCAGCAGTTTATTGGGATCGTACCAAGAGACCCAGTACTTC. The whole variable domain, remainder taken from reference TRBV28 and TRBJ2-5, is DVKVTQSSRYLVKRTGEKVFLECVQDMDHENMFWYRQDPGLGLRLIYFSYDVKMKEKGDIPEGYSVSREKKERFSLILESASTNQTSMYLCASSLLGSYQETQYFGPGTRLLVL.

This clone was observed a handful of times. V is TRBV2 and J is TRBJ2-1; D is ambiguous. This CDR3 spans 17 amino acids. Germline values: CDR1 SNHLY, CDR2 FYNNEI. DNA of the CDR3: TGTGCTAGCCAGTTTCGCGCTCGACATGTTACGGATTATGAGCAGTTCTTC. The encoded protein is CASQFRARHVTDYEQFF.

This clone has a handful of counts. The rearrangement links TRBV6-4 to TRBJ2-3; no reliable D call. This CDR3 has 14 amino acids. The germline V gene encodes CDR1 MRHNA and CDR2 SNTAGT. With 2 bases removed from V and 0 bases from J, the gap between germline ends came to 6 bases. CDR3 amino acids: CASSDRASTDTQYF. CDR3 DNA: TGTGCCAGCAGTGACCGAGCTAGCACAGATACGCAGTATTTT.